The 15 T cell receptor beta chains listed next were all sequenced from one sample in a study of shared clonotypes between healthy human individuals. Clones were sequenced by immunoSEQ multiplex PCR, and TCRdb holds only the in-frame ones, with some missing. The sample has fewer than 2.5 million clones, over 85% seen once; the top ten hold approximately 0.35%. Sequences were obtained from naive CD4+ T cells from PBMCs. Regarding subset: CD45RA+ positively selected. The receptors were gathered from a man aged 18 to 29 in good health. Some clones in this sample may be carry-over from other donors' samples.

The chain links TRBV30 to TRBJ2-7; 10 bases agree with TRBD1. Germline V gives CDR1 GTSNPN, CDR2 SVGIG (reference sequence). CDR3 length equals 16 residues. J was trimmed by 5 bases and V by 4 bases; bases with no gene match: 14. DNA for the CDR3: TGTGCCTGGACTTTTGGGGTCGGGACAGGGGTCCACGAGCAGTACTTC. This sequence encodes CAWTFGVGTGVHEQYF.

This clone was picked up one time. This sequence joins TRBV7-3 and TRBJ2-7; D gene uncertain. The CDR3 totals 14 residues. The V and J ends lost 0 bases and 2 bases respectively, with 8 bases between them. Germline loops: CDR1 SGHTA, CDR2 FQGTGA. For the CDR3, the DNA is TGTGCCAGCAGCTTAACAGGTAGAACCTACGAGCAGTACTTC. It codes for CASSLTGRTYEQYF.

As to this clone: At the DNA level, this CDR3 is encoded by other sequences in the same sample as well. The rearrangement links TRBV7-9 to TRBJ1-5; 8 bases line up with TRBD1. Trimming at V came to 3 bases and at J to 4 bases, leaving 2 bases not matched to a gene. Per the germline V gene, CDR1 is SEHNR and CDR2 is FQNEAQ (reference sequence). The CDR3 totals 14 residues. The CDR3, as DNA: TGTGCCAGCAGCTTCGGACAGGGTAATCAGCCCCAGCATTTT. As protein: CASSFGQGNQPQHF.

This sequence joins TRBV2 and TRBJ2-7; TRBD1 agrees at 8 bases. In germline, CDR1 is SNHLY, CDR2 FYNNEI. Trimming removed 4 bases from V and 6 bases from J; junction bases left unmatched: 2. CDR3 length: 12 residues. CDR3 region: CASSGQGLEQYF. CDR3 sequence (DNA): TGTGCCAGCAGTGGACAGGGGCTCGAGCAGTACTTC.

The rearrangement uses TRBV19 and TRBJ2-1; TRBD1 matches 11 bases. The germline CDR1 and CDR2 sequences are LNHDA and SQIVND (reference sequence). V dropped 6 bases and J dropped 3; count of bases not matched to a gene: 7. The CDR3 is 16 residues long. CDR3 amino acids: CASRRGTGGGYNEQFF. The DNA for the CDR3 is TGTGCCAGTAGGAGGGGGACAGGGGGTGGCTACAATGAGCAGTTCTTC.

This chain connects TRBV7-9 to TRBJ2-3, with 11 nucleotides matching TRBD2. The CDR3 has 15 amino acids. J lost 2 bases, V lost 7 bases, and 5 bases had no gene match. Germline CDR1 reads SEHNR; CDR2 reads FQNEAQ (reference sequence). The DNA for the CDR3 is TGTGCCAGCACCCAGGGACTAGCGGACACAGATACGCAGTATTTT. This sequence encodes CASTQGLADTDTQYF.

This sequence joins TRBV11-2 and TRBJ2-5; 11 bases are shared with TRBD2. The CDR3 is made up of 16 amino acids. V lost 2 bases, J lost 1 base, and 3 bases stayed unmatched. Per the germline V gene, CDR1 is SGHAT and CDR2 is FQNNGV. CDR3 sequence reads: CASSLMGLAAQETQYF. The DNA for the CDR3 is TGTGCCAGCAGCTTAATGGGACTAGCGGCCCAAGAGACCCAGTACTTC.

The chain links TRBV4-1 to TRBJ1-1; 8 bases are shared with TRBD1. Germline V CDR1 and CDR2: MGHRA, YSYEKL. V trimming: 0 bases; J trimming: 4 bases; junction bases outside the gene matches: 7. The CDR3 spans 16 residues. The CDR3 DNA follows: TGCGCCAGCAGCCAAGAAAGACAGGGGCTCAGCACTGAAGCTTTCTTT. This codes for CASSQERQGLSTEAFF.

This chain uses TRBV7-2 with TRBJ1-3; possible D gene TRBD1, 5 bases. V dropped 5 bases and J dropped 3 bases, with 14 bases sitting between them. The V gene's germline CDR1 is SGHTA and CDR2 FQGNSA. The CDR3 runs to 15 residues. The CDR3 bases are TGTGCCAGCAGCGGGGGGGACTTAGGTGGAAACACCATATATTTT. It yields the protein CASSGGDLGGNTIYF.

This chain uses TRBV20-1 with TRBJ2-5; D call uncertain. Germline V gene sequence: CDR1 DFQATT, CDR2 SNEGSKA (reference sequence). V was clipped by 7 bases and J by 4 bases, with 10 bases between them. This CDR3 spans 11 amino acids. This CDR3 is CSVRPTETQYF. CDR3 sequence (DNA): TGCAGTGTCCGCCCCACAGAGACCCAGTACTTC.

The chain joins TRBV25-1 to TRBJ1-1, with 7 nucleotides matching TRBD1. Germline assignment: CDR1 MGHDK and CDR2 SYGVNS. V lost 7 bases and J lost 1; bases outside the gene matches: 3. The CDR3 is 13 amino acids. The CDR3 nucleotides read TGTGCCAGCACCGGGACAGCGAACACTGAAGCTTTCTTT. As protein: CASTGTANTEAFF.

CDR3 DNA: TGTGCCAGCCAGCGGGGCCCCTACGAGCAGTACTTC. This gives the protein CASQRGPYEQYF. V and J are TRBV2 and TRBJ2-7; the match to TRBD2 covers 7 bases. The V segment lost 8 bases and the J segment 2 bases; nucleotides outside the gene matches: 3. In germline, CDR1 is SNHLY, CDR2 FYNNEI. This CDR3 region has 12 residues.

DNA for the CDR3: TGTGCCAGCAGCGAATACCGACTAGCGGGAGGAGCAGATACGCAGTATTTT. It specifies CASSEYRLAGGADTQYF. The V call is TRBV7-2, the J call TRBJ2-3; 13 nucleotides align to TRBD2. There are 17 residues in the CDR3. From germline, CDR1 is SGHTA and CDR2 FQGNSA. The trim removed 5 bases at V and 4 bases at J, leaving 9 bases unmatched. Together with reference TRBV7-2 and TRBJ2-3, the CDR3 gives the full variable domain: GAGVSQSPSNKVTEKGKDVELRCDPISGHTALYWYRQSLGQGLEFLIYFQGNSAPDKSGLPSDRFSAERTGGSVSTLTIQRTQQEDSAVYLCASSEYRLAGGADTQYFGPGTRLTVL.

Turning to this clone: Other nucleotide sequences from this sample produce the same CDR3. The chain joins TRBV5-1 to TRBJ2-3; D unresolved. CDR1 and CDR2 from the germline V gene are SGHRS and YFSETQ. The CDR3 length is 13 residues. Trimming pared 0 bases from V and 2 bases from J, leaving 4 bases between. CDR3 loop: CASSLVPTDTQYF. CDR3 DNA sequence: TGCGCCAGCAGCTTGGTGCCCACAGATACGCAGTATTTT.

The V and J genes are TRBV28 and TRBJ2-7, with 9 bases lining up with TRBD1. CDR3 length: 14 amino acids. Germline CDR1 reads MDHEN; CDR2 reads SYDVKM. The ends lost 2 bases at V and 5 bases at J; junction bases unmatched: 4. The CDR3 coding sequence is TGTGCCAGCAGTTTAGGGACAGGGAACCACGAGCAGTACTTC. Its protein is CASSLGTGNHEQYF.